These T cell receptor beta chains were read from a single sample in a study of blood T cell repertoires in COVID-19. TCRdb's copy holds only in-frame clones and misses some; the assay was immunoSEQ multiplex PCR. Found here are 90,000 to 120,000 clones, 69% of them singletons; the top ten hold roughly 6%. Material: peripheral blood. These receptors all stem from an older man with acute or convalescent COVID-19. Both conserved end residues are part of each CDR3. The order of the fields is D gene, clone size, V gene, J gene, CDR3 DNA, CDR3 protein. The D gene is left open where the match is weak. Clone sizes are given selectively: once, few, many, or a class where the clone is expanded.

D gene: -; clone size: -; V gene: TRBV19; J gene: TRBJ1-2; CDR3 DNA: TGTGCCAGCACAACCCACAGGGAGATCTATGGCTACACCTTC; CDR3 protein: CASTTHREIYGYTF
D gene: -; clone size: -; V gene: TRBV29-1; J gene: TRBJ2-5; CDR3 DNA: TGCAGCGTTGACCCGACTGGTAAAGAGACCCAGTACTTC; CDR3 protein: CSVDPTGKETQYF
D gene: -; clone size: -; V gene: TRBV5-4; J gene: TRBJ2-1; CDR3 DNA: TGTGCCAGCAGCTTGGCTGGCGGAAGCTCCTACAATGAGCAGTTCTTC; CDR3 protein: CASSLAGGSSYNEQFF
D gene: -; clone size: -; V gene: TRBV6-5; J gene: TRBJ1-1; CDR3 DNA: TGTGCCAGCAGTACCTCCACAGGGCCCACTGAAGCTTTCTTT; CDR3 protein: CASSTSTGPTEAFF
D gene: -; clone size: -; V gene: TRBV2; J gene: TRBJ2-7; CDR3 DNA: TGTGCCAGCTCCTCAAGGAGTACCTACGAGCAGTACTTC; CDR3 protein: CASSSRSTYEQYF
D gene: -; clone size: -; V gene: TRBV28; J gene: TRBJ1-5; CDR3 DNA: TGTGCCAGCAGTTACAAAGGGGGAGTCTCCCAGCCCCAGCATTTT; CDR3 protein: CASSYKGGVSQPQHF
D gene: TRBD2; clone size: -; V gene: TRBV3-1/TRBV3-2; J gene: TRBJ2-1; CDR3 DNA: TGTGCCAGCAGCCAAACTAGCGGGAGAAATGAGCAGTTCTTC; CDR3 protein: CASSQTSGRNEQFF
D gene: TRBD2; clone size: -; V gene: TRBV3-1/TRBV3-2; J gene: TRBJ2-3; CDR3 DNA: TGTGCCAGCAGCTCGGGACTAGCGGGAGAAGATACGCAGTATTTT; CDR3 protein: CASSSGLAGEDTQYF
D gene: -; clone size: -; V gene: TRBV18; J gene: TRBJ1-4; CDR3 DNA: TGTGCCAGCTCACAAGGGGTTAATGAAAAACTGTTTTTT; CDR3 protein: CASSQGVNEKLFF
D gene: -; clone size: -; V gene: TRBV2; J gene: TRBJ1-2; CDR3 DNA: TGTGCCAGCAGTGGGGCAGGCCGGCGATCAGGCTACACCTTC; CDR3 protein: CASSGAGRRSGYTF
D gene: -; clone size: few; V gene: TRBV2; J gene: TRBJ2-2; CDR3 DNA: TGTGCCAGCAGCCTCACAGGGTCCACCGGGGAGCTGTTTTTT; CDR3 protein: CASSLTGSTGELFF
D gene: TRBD2; clone size: -; V gene: TRBV30; J gene: TRBJ2-3; CDR3 DNA: TGTGCCTGGAGTGTAGGGACTAGCCGCCCCGCGCAGTATTTT; CDR3 protein: CAWSVGTSRPAQYF
D gene: -; clone size: many; V gene: TRBV24-1; J gene: TRBJ1-4; CDR3 DNA: TGTGCCACGGTGACATTAGCTAATGAAAAACTGTTTTTT; CDR3 protein: CATVTLANEKLFF
D gene: -; clone size: -; V gene: TRBV2; J gene: TRBJ2-1; CDR3 DNA: TGTGCCAGCATGTCCTCTAGCTCCTACAATGAGCAGTTCTTC; CDR3 protein: CASMSSSSYNEQFF
D gene: TRBD1; clone size: -; V gene: TRBV25-1; J gene: TRBJ2-7; CDR3 DNA: TGTGCCAGCAGTGGTACAGGGGGCCGCGAGCAGTACTTC; CDR3 protein: CASSGTGGREQYF
D gene: TRBD2; clone size: -; V gene: TRBV10-1; J gene: TRBJ2-3; CDR3 DNA: TGCGCCAGCAGTCTAGCGGGACTCACAGATACGCAGTATTTT; CDR3 protein: CASSLAGLTDTQYF
D gene: -; clone size: -; V gene: TRBV7-3; J gene: TRBJ2-5; CDR3 DNA: TGTGCCAGCAGCCCTGGGCCACTCGAGACCCAGTACTTC; CDR3 protein: CASSPGPLETQYF
D gene: TRBD2; clone size: -; V gene: TRBV9; J gene: TRBJ2-3; CDR3 DNA: TGTGCCAGCAGCCCCACCCCCGGGACTAGCGGAACAGATACGCAGTATTTT; CDR3 protein: CASSPTPGTSGTDTQYF
D gene: -; clone size: -; V gene: TRBV7-8; J gene: TRBJ2-7; CDR3 DNA: TGTGCCAGCAGCTTAGATGCGGGACTCAACTACGAGCAGTACTTC; CDR3 protein: CASSLDAGLNYEQYF
D gene: -; clone size: -; V gene: TRBV19; J gene: TRBJ2-5; CDR3 DNA: TGTGCCAGTAGCGATACAGGGACGGAGACCCAGTACTTC; CDR3 protein: CASSDTGTETQYF
D gene: -; clone size: -; V gene: TRBV4-1; J gene: TRBJ2-5; CDR3 DNA: TGCGCCAGCAGCCAAGACAGTACGCTCGGAGGAGAGACCCAGTACTTC; CDR3 protein: CASSQDSTLGGETQYF
D gene: -; clone size: -; V gene: TRBV19; J gene: TRBJ2-3; CDR3 DNA: TGTGCCAGTAGTATAAGCGGGTTTGCAGATACGCAGTATTTT; CDR3 protein: CASSISGFADTQYF
D gene: TRBD1; clone size: -; V gene: TRBV28; J gene: TRBJ1-5; CDR3 DNA: TGTGCCAGCAGAGCAGGGGGACGGGGGCAGCCCCAGCATTTT; CDR3 protein: CASRAGGRGQPQHF
D gene: TRBD2; clone size: -; V gene: TRBV28; J gene: TRBJ2-2; CDR3 DNA: TGTGCCAGCGGCTGGACTAGCCCCTCCACCGGGGAGCTGTTTTTT; CDR3 protein: CASGWTSPSTGELFF
D gene: TRBD1; clone size: -; V gene: TRBV28; J gene: TRBJ1-6; CDR3 DNA: TGTGCCAGCAGTTTGGGACAGAGGAATTCACCCCTCCACTTT; CDR3 protein: CASSLGQRNSPLHF
D gene: -; clone size: few; V gene: TRBV6-5; J gene: TRBJ2-6; CDR3 DNA: TGTGCCAGCAGTTACTCTTCAGGGGCCAACGTCCTGACTTTC; CDR3 protein: CASSYSSGANVLTF
D gene: -; clone size: -; V gene: TRBV2; J gene: TRBJ1-2; CDR3 DNA: TGTGCCAGCAGTGAAGGGGGTGGAGGTGGCTACACCTTC; CDR3 protein: CASSEGGGGGYTF
D gene: -; clone size: few; V gene: TRBV14; J gene: TRBJ2-1; CDR3 DNA: TGTGCCAGCAGCTCAATAGCTCTGGCCAACAATGAGCAGTTCTTC; CDR3 protein: CASSSIALANNEQFF
D gene: TRBD1; clone size: -; V gene: TRBV28; J gene: TRBJ1-6; CDR3 DNA: TGTGCCAGCAGCTCGGACAGGCAAAATTCACCCCTCCACTTT; CDR3 protein: CASSSDRQNSPLHF
D gene: -; clone size: -; V gene: TRBV13; J gene: TRBJ1-1; CDR3 DNA: TGTGCCAGCAGCCAAATCGGGACTGAAGCTTTCTTT; CDR3 protein: CASSQIGTEAFF
D gene: -; clone size: -; V gene: TRBV10-3; J gene: TRBJ2-7; CDR3 DNA: TGTGCCATCAGTGACTTCGTCGCGGGGACGGCGGGCGAGCAGTACTTC; CDR3 protein: CAISDFVAGTAGEQYF